This T cell receptor (beta chain) is drawn from a study of blood T cell repertoires in COVID-19. Study information: PBMCs, B-cell-depleted T cells, or T cells provided the cDNA or gDNA that made up the material.

Allocation to cohorts depended on clinical history reported by the participants. A COVID-19 case had been met by exposed participants during the 2 weeks before study entry. This clone occurred a few times. Other DNA sequences in the sample encode the same CDR3. The germline CDR1 and CDR2 sequences are SGHNT and YENEEA. The V end was cut by 2 bases, the J end by 2 bases, with 6 bases between. CDR3 length: 13 amino acids. Profiling relied on immunoSEQ multiplex PCR, and the TCRdb table lists in-frame clones only, not all of them. This table has approximately 200,000 clones, approximately 88% appearing once.

The V gene is TRBV11-3, the J gene TRBJ1-1; D gene ambiguous. Specimen: PBMCs or T cells enriched from blood (not recorded which). The clonotype was recovered from a woman younger than 45 who had been exposed to COVID-19. The CDR3 DNA reads as TGTGCCAGCAGCTTAAAGAGAAACACTGAAGCTTTCTTT. This codes for CASSLKRNTEAFF.